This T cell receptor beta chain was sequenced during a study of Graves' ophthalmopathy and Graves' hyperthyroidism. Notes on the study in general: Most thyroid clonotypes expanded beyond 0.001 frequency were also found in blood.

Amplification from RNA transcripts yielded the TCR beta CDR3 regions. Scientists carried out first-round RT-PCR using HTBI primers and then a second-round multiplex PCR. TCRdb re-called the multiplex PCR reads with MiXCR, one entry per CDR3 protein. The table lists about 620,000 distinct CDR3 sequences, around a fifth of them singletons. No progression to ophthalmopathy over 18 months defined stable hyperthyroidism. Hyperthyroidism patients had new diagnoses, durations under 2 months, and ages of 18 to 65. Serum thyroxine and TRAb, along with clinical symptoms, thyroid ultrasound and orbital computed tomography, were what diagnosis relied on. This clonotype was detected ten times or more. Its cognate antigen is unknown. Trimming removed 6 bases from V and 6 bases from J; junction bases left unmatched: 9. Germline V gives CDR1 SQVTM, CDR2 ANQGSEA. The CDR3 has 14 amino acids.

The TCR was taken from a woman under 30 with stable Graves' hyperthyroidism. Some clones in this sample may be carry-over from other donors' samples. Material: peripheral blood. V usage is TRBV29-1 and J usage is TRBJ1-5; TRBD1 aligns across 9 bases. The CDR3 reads CSVPGTGLGQPQHF. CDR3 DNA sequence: TGCAGCGTGCCAGGGACAGGGTTGGGTCAGCCCCAGCATTTT.